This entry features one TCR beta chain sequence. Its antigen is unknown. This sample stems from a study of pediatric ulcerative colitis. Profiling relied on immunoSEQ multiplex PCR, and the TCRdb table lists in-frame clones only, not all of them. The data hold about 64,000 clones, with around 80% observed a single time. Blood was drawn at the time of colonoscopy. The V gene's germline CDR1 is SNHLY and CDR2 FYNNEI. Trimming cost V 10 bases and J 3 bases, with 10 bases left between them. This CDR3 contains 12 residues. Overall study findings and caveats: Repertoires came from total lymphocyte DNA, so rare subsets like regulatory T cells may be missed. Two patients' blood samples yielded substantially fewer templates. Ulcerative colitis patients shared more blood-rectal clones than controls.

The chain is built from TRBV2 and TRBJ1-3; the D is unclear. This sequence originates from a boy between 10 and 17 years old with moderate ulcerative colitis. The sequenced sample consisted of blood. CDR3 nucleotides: TGTGCCACCCGTCGAAGTGGAAACACCATATATTTT. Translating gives CATRRSGNTIYF.